The 17 T cell receptor beta chains below were found in one sample sequenced in a study of vaccination and CD4 T cells after COVID-19. Cultured CD4+ T-cell DNA underwent Oncomine TCR Beta short-read sequencing. MiXCR, run by TCRdb on the PCR reads, gives a single entry per CDR3 protein. The sample contains 20,000 or so distinct CDR3 sequences, approximately 50% of which appear only once. What these receptors recognize is not known. Treatment in this sample: roughly 10-day PBMC culture with coronavirus spike peptide pools or control peptides (ViraFEST assay). Sequencing was carried out using cultured CD4+ T cells from blood. The receptors were sampled from a human donor with COVID-19.

The chain combines TRBV5-1 with TRBJ1-1; D not certain. Germline CDR1 and CDR2: SGHRS and YFSETQ. V lost 4 bases and J lost 8, with 21 bases in between. The CDR3 covers 15 residues. The CDR3 spells CASSREEGKVREAFF. CDR3 sequence (DNA): TGCGCCAGCAGCCGGGAAGAGGGAAAAGTTCGGGAAGCTTTCTTT.

DNA of the CDR3: TGCAGTGCTAGAGAGGGCTCGGGGTCGGGTATTGAAGCTTTCTTT. Its translation: CSAREGSGSGIEAFF. The chain combines TRBV20-1 with TRBJ1-1, with D hard to call. From germline, CDR1 is DFQATT and CDR2 SNEGSKA (reference sequence). The ends were cut back, 0 bases at V and 7 bases at J, with 18 bases in the middle. CDR3 length: 15 amino acids.

The chain is built from TRBV20-1 and TRBJ2-5, with D perhaps assigned TRBD1 or TRBD2 (5 bases each). V was clipped by 6 bases and J by 5 bases, with 19 bases between them. Germline CDR1 DFQATT, CDR2 SNEGSKA (reference sequence). The CDR3 loop spans 14 amino acids. CDR3 in amino acids: CSASHRGGWETQYF. The CDR3 DNA follows: TGCAGTGCCAGCCATCGGGGCGGGTGGGAGACCCAGTACTTC.

V is TRBV7-2 and J is TRBJ2-7; TRBD2 matches at 8 bases. The germline V gene encodes CDR1 SGHTA and CDR2 FQGNSA. CDR3 length: 15 amino acids. V shed 1 base, J shed 4 bases, and the junction held 6 bases outside the gene matches. CDR3 sequence: CASSLDPGGPYEQYF. DNA for the CDR3: TGTGCCAGCAGCTTAGACCCGGGGGGGCCGTACGAGCAGTACTTC.

Of note for this clonotype: It is unclear where the CDR3 begins or ends on the DNA, so no DNA is shown, and the CDR3 is as TCRdb lists it. This chain connects TRBV11-3 to TRBJ2-2; the table's D gene call, TRBD2, was not cross checked with the DNA. Inclusive of both ends, the CDR3 amounts to 24 amino acids. Germline values: CDR1 SGHNT, CDR2 YENEEA. This CDR3 is CASTNQTSMYLCATGLAISGELFF.

V usage is TRBV6-5 and J usage is TRBJ2-7; D is perhaps TRBD2 (6 bases). From germline, CDR1 is MNHEY and CDR2 SVGAGI. The CDR3 covers 12 residues. V lost 0 bases, J lost 9 bases, and 9 bases lay in between. The chain's CDR3 is CASSYSEGVQYF. In DNA form, the CDR3 reads TGTGCCAGCAGTTACTCGGAGGGAGTGCAGTACTTC.

This clonotype has a handful of counts. The CDR3 reads CASSPASGVDTQYF. The CDR3 DNA follows: TGTGCCAGCAGCCCAGCCTCCGGGGTAGATACGCAGTATTTT. V is TRBV7-2 and J is TRBJ2-3; a weak D match, TRBD2 (5 bases). Per the germline V gene, CDR1 is SGHTA and CDR2 is FQGNSA. The CDR3 loop spans 14 amino acids. Trimming shortened V by 5 bases and J by 5 bases, and 14 bases separated the two germline ends.

This chain connects TRBV24-1 to TRBJ2-7, with D possibly TRBD2 on 5 matching bases. The germline V gene has CDR1 KGHDR and CDR2 SFDVKD. This CDR3 region has 12 residues. Trimming removed 4 bases from V and 7 bases from J, with 10 bases in between. Here the CDR3 DNA reads TGTGCCACCAGTGACTCCGGGAATGAGCAGTACTTC. Translation gives CATSDSGNEQYF.

CDR3 region: CASSLDLPGRLNSPLHF. The CDR3 DNA reads TGTGCCAGCTCACTAGACCTTCCGGGACGGCTGAATTCACCCCTCCACTTT. The chain is built from TRBV18 and TRBJ1-6; TRBD1 might be the D (5 bases). CDR3 length: 17 amino acids. Between the trimmed V and J ends, which lost 4 bases and 7 bases, there was a span of 20 bases. Germline-derived CDR1 and CDR2 are KGHSH and LQKENI.

CDR3 nucleotide sequence: TGTGCCAGCAGACAGGCAACTGGGCCAGGGAATCAGCCCCAGCATTTT. It specifies CASRQATGPGNQPQHF. The chain joins TRBV6-1 to TRBJ1-5, with TRBD1 as a possible D gene (5 bases). The CDR3 loop spans 16 amino acids. V lost 6 bases and J lost 4, with 19 bases in between. Germline V gene lookup returns CDR1 MNHNS and CDR2 SASEGT.

This chain links TRBV6-2 or TRBV6-3 with TRBJ2-6, with D tentatively TRBD1 or TRBD2 (5 bases each). The CDR3 sequence is 19 residues long. In germline, CDR1 is MNHEY, CDR2 SVGEGT. Trimming pared 2 bases from V and 0 bases from J, leaving 17 bases between. CDR3 residues: CASSYGFGTPFSGANVLTF. The CDR3 bases are TGTGCCAGCAGTTACGGGTTCGGGACCCCCTTCTCTGGGGCCAACGTCCTGACTTTC.

This clonotype came up a few times. This chain connects TRBV20-1 to TRBJ1-2; tentative D call: TRBD1 (5 bases). This CDR3 region has 13 residues. V was shortened by 0 bases and J by 8 bases, with 13 bases between the two germline ends. Germline V gene sequence: CDR1 DFQATT, CDR2 SNEGSKA (reference sequence). As DNA, the CDR3 is TGCAGTGCTAGAGAAGGAGGGGTGCAGGGCTACACCTTC. Protein sequence: CSAREGGVQGYTF.

The rearrangement joins TRBV7-2 to TRBJ1-2; TRBD1 is a possible D gene (6 bases). Per germline, CDR1 SGHTA and CDR2 FQGNSA. This CDR3 spans 15 amino acids. With 4 bases removed from V and 4 bases from J, the gap between germline ends came to 16 bases. Written as DNA, the CDR3 is TGTGCCAGCAGCTCTAGACAGGCGACTGGCTATGGCTACACCTTC. It specifies CASSSRQATGYGYTF.

By sample share, this clonotype is large. The gene calls are TRBV7-9 and TRBJ2-1; D may be TRBD2 (6 bases). The CDR3 consists of 14 residues. V was shortened by 0 bases and J by 4 bases, with 7 bases between the two germline ends. CDR1 SEHNR and CDR2 FQNEAQ come from the germline V gene (reference sequence). The CDR3 DNA is TGTGCCAGCAGCTTAGCGGGGGGTTACAATGAGCAGTTCTTC. It codes for CASSLAGGYNEQFF.

This clonotype was found a few times. V gene TRBV27 combines with J gene TRBJ1-1; unclear D gene. CDR1 and CDR2 (germline): MNHEY, SMNVEV (reference sequence). The CDR3 extends over 15 amino acids. Trimming stripped 3 bases from V and 0 bases from J, with 11 bases between. CDR3 in amino acids: CASSFEGGVNTEAFF. CDR3 bases: TGTGCCAGCAGTTTTGAGGGTGGGGTGAACACTGAAGCTTTCTTT.

This clonotype qualifies as large. The chain recombines TRBV2 with TRBJ1-1, with 8 bases aligning to TRBD1. V was pared by 6 bases and J by 6 bases, with 15 bases of the junction left unmatched. The CDR3 runs 16 residues. Germline CDR1 reads SNHLY; CDR2 reads FYNNEI. The CDR3 region is CASRAGYGQGLAEAFF. For the CDR3, the DNA is TGTGCCAGCAGGGCCGGGTACGGACAGGGTCTCGCTGAAGCTTTCTTT. The complete variable domain, with remaining parts taken from reference TRBV2 and TRBJ1-1, reads EPEVTQTPSHQVTQMGQEVILRCVPISNHLYFYWYRQILGQKVEFLVSFYNNEISEKSEIFDDQFSVERPDGSNFTLKIRSTKLEDSAMYFCASRAGYGQGLAEAFFGQGTRLTVV.

The rearrangement joins TRBV11-3 to TRBJ2-7, with D maybe TRBD1 (6 bases). Deletions cut 3 bases from V and 5 bases from J, with 17 bases between. There are 15 residues in the CDR3. Per the germline V gene, CDR1 is SGHNT and CDR2 is YENEEA. The CDR3 DNA is TGTGCCAGCAGCTTGGGAACCCAGGGGCGACACGAGCAGTACTTC. Its protein is CASSLGTQGRHEQYF.